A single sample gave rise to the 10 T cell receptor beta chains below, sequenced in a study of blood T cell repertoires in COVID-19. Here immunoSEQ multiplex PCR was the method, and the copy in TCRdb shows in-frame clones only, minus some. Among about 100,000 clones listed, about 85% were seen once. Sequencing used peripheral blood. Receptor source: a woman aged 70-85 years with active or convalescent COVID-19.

CDR3 bases: TGCGCCAGCCGTGATAGCTCCTATAATTCACCCCTCCACTTT. The encoded protein is CASRDSSYNSPLHF. The V call is TRBV4-3, the J call TRBJ1-6; no clear D gene. V was cut by 8 bases and J by 0 bases, with 8 bases left in between. Germline V CDR1 and CDR2: LGHNA, YSLEER. The CDR3 contains 14 residues.

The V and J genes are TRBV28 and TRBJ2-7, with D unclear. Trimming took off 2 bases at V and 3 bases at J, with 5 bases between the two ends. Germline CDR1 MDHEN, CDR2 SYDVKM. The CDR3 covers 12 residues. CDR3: CASSLGSYEQYF. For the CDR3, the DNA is TGTGCCAGCAGTTTAGGCAGCTACGAGCAGTACTTC.

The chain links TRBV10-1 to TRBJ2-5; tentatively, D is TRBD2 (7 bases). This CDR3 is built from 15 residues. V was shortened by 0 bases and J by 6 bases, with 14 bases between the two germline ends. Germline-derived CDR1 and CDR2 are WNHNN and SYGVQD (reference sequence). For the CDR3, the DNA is TGCGCCAGCAGTGAGTCAGGGGGGGGCCGGCAGACCCAGTACTTC. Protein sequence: CASSESGGGRQTQYF.

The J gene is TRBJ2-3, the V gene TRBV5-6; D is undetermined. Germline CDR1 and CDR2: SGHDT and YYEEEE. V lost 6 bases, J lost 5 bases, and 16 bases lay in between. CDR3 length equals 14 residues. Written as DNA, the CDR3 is TGTGCCAGCACCGCTCCCGGCGGTGGAGATACGCAGTATTTT. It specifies CASTAPGGGDTQYF. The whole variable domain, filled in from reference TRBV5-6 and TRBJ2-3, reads DAGVTQSPTHLIKTRGQQVTLRCSPKSGHDTVSWYQQALGQGPQFIFQYYEEEERQRGNFPDRFSGHQFPNYSSELNVNALLLGDSALYLCASTAPGGGDTQYFGPGTRLTVL.

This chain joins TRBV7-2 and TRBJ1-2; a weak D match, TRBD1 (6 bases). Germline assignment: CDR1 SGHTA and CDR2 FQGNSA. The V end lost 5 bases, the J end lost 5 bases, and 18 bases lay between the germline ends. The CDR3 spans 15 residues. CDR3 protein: CASSPPPAGVYGYTF. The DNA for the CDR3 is TGTGCCAGCAGCCCCCCACCGGCAGGGGTTTATGGCTACACCTTC. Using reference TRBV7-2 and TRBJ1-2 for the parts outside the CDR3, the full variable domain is GAGVSQSPSNKVTEKGKDVELRCDPISGHTALYWYRQSLGQGLEFLIYFQGNSAPDKSGLPSDRFSAERTGGSVSTLTIQRTQQEDSAVYLCASSPPPAGVYGYTFGSGTRLTVV.

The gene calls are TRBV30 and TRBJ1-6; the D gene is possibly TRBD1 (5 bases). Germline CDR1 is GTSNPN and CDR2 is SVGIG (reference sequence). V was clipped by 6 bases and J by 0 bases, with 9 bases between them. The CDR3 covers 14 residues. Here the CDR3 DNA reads TGTGCCTGTGCGGGGGACTCCTATAATTCACCCCTCCACTTT. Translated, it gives CACAGDSYNSPLHF.

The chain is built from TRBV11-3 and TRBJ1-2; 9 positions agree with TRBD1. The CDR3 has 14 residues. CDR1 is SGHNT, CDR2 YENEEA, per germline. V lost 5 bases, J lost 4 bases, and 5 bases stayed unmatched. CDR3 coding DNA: TGTGCCAGCAGCCCGGACAGGGGAACCTATGGCTACACCTTC. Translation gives CASSPDRGTYGYTF.

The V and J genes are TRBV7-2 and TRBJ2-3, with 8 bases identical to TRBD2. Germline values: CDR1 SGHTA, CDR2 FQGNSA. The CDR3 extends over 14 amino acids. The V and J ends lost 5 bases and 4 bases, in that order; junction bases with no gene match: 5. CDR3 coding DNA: TGTGCCAGCAGCCGGCAGACTAGCGCAGATACGCAGTATTTT. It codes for CASSRQTSADTQYF.

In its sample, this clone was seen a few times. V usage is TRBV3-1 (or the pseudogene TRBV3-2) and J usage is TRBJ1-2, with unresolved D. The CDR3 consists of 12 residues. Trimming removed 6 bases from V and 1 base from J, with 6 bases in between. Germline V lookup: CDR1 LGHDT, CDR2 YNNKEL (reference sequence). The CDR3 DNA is TGTGCCAGCAGTACACGTAACTATGGCTACACCTTC. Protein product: CASSTRNYGYTF.

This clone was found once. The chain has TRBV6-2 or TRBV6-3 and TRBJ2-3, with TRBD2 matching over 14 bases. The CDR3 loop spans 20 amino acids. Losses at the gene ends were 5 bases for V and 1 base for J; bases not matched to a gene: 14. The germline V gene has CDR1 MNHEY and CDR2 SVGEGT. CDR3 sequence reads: CASSPGLAGGNRPRTDTQYF. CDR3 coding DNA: TGTGCCAGCAGTCCCGGACTAGCGGGGGGCAACCGACCACGCACAGATACGCAGTATTTT.